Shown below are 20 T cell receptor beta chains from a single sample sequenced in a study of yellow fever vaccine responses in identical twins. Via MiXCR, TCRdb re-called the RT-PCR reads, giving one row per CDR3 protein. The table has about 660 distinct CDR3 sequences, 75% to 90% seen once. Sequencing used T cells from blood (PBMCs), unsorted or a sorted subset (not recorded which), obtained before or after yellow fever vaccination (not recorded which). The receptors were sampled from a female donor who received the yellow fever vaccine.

Here the CDR3 reads CASSESVGVNTEAFF. The CDR3 nucleotides read TGCGCCAGCAGTGAGTCGGTGGGGGTGAACACTGAAGCTTTCTTT. This chain joins TRBV10-1 and TRBJ1-1; possibly TRBD1 for D (5 bases). V lost 0 bases and J 0 bases, leaving 8 bases between the germline ends. The CDR3 is 15 residues long. Germline CDR1 reads WNHNN; CDR2 reads SYGVQD (reference sequence).

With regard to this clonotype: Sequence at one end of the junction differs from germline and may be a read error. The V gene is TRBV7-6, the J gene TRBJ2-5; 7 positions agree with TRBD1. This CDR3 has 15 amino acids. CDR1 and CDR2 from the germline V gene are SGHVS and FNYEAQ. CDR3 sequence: CASSEGVGGGETQYF. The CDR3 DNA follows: TGTGCTAGCAGCGAAGGGGTAGGGGGCGGTGAGACCCAGTACTTC.

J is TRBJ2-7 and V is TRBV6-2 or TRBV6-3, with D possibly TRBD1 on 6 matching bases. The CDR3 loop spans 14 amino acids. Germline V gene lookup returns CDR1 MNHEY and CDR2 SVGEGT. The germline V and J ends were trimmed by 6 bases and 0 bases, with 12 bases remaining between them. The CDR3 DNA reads TGTGCCAGCAGCCTAGGACAGTCCTCCTACGAGCAGTACGTC. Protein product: CASSLGQSSYEQYV.

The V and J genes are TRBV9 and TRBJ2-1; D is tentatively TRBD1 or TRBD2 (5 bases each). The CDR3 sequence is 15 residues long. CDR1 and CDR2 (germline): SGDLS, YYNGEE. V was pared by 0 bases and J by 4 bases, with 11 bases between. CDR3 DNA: TGTGCCAGCAGCGTAGGGGGGTCTGGGTACAATGAGCAGTTCTTC. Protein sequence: CASSVGGSGYNEQFF.

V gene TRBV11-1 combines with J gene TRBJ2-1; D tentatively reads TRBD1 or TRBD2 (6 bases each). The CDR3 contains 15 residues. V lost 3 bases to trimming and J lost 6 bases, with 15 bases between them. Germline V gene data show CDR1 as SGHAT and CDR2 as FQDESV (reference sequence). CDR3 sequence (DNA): TGTGCCAGCAGCTTGACCCGAGGGGGGCTCAATGAGCAGTTCTTC. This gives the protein CASSLTRGGLNEQFF.

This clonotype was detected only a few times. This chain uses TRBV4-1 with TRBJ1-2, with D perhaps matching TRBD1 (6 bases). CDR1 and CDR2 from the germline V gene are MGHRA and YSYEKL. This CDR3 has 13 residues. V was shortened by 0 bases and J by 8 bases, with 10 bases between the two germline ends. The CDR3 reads CASSQDQGYGYTF. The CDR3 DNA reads TGCGCCAGCAGCCAAGATCAGGGGTACGGCTACACCTTC.

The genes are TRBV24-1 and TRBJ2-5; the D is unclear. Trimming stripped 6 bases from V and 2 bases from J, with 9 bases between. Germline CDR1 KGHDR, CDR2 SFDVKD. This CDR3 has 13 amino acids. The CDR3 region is CATSRWEQETQYF. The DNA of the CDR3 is TGTGCCACCAGTCGGTGGGAACAAGAGACCCAGTACTTC.

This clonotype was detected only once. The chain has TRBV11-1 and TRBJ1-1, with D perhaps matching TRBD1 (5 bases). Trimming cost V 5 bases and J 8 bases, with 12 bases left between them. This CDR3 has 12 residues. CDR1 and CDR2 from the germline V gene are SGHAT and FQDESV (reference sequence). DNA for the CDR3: TGTGCCAGCAGCCCCATCGGGACCGAAGCTTTCTTT. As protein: CASSPIGTEAFF. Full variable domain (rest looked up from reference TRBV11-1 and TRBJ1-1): EAEVAQSPRYKITEKSQAVAFWCDPISGHATLYWYRQILGQGPELLVQFQDESVVDDSQLPKDRFSAERLKGVDSTLKIQPAELGDSAMYLCASSPIGTEAFFGQGTRLTVV.

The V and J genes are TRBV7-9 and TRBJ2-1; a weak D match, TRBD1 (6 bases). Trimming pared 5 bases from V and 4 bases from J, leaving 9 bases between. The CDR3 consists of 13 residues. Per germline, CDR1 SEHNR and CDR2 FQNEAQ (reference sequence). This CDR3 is CASSIGQYNEQFF. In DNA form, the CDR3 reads TGTGCCAGCAGCATTGGACAGTACAATGAGCAGTTCTTC.

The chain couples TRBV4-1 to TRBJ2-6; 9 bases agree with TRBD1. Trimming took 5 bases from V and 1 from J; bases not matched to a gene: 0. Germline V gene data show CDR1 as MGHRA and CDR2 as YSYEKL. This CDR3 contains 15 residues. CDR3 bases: TGCGCCAGCAGCGACAGGGGGTCTGGGGCCAACGTCCTGACTTTC. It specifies CASSDRGSGANVLTF.

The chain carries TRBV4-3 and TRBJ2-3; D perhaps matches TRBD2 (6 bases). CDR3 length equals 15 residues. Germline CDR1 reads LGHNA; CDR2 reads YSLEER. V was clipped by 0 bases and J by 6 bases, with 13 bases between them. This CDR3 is CASSQDLGEVDTQYF. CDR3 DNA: TGCGCCAGCAGCCAAGATCTGGGGGAGGTGGATACGCAGTATTTT.

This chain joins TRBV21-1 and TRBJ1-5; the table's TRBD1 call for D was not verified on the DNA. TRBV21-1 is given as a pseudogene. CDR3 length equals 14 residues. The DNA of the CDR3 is TGTGCCAGCAGCAGTCAGCCAGGGCAGCAGCCCCAGCATTTT. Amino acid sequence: CASSSQPGQQPQHF.

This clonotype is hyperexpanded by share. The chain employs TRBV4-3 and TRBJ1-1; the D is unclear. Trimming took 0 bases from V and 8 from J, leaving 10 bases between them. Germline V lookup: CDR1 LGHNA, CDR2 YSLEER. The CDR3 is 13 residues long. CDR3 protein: CASSQEAEREAFF. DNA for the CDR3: TGCGCCAGCAGCCAAGAGGCAGAACGAGAAGCTTTCTTT.

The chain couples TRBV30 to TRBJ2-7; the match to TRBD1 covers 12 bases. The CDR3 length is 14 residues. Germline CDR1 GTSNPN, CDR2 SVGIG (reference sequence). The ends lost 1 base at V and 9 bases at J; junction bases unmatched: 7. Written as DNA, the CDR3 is TGTGCCTGGAGTGCGGGACAGGGGGCTTTCGGGCAGTACGTC. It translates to CAWSAGQGAFGQYV.

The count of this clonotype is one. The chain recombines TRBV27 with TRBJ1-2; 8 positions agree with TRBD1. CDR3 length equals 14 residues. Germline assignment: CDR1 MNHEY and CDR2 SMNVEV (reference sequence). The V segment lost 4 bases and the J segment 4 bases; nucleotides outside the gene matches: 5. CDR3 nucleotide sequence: TGTGCCAGCAGTTCCGGGACAGGCGCCTATGGCTACACCTTC. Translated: CASSSGTGAYGYTF.

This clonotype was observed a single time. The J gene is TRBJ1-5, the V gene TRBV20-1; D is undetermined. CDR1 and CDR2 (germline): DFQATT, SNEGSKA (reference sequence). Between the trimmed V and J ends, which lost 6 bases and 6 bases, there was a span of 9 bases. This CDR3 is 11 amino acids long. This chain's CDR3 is CSAGAAQPQHF. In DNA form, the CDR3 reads TGCAGTGCCGGAGCTGCTCAGCCCCAGCATTTT.

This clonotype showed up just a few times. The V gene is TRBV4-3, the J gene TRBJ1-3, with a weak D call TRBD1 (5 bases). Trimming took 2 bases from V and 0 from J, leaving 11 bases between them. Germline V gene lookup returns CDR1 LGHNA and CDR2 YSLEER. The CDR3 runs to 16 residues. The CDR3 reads CASSQTREISGNTIYF. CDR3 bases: TGCGCCAGCAGCCAAACCAGGGAGATCTCTGGAAACACCATATATTTT.

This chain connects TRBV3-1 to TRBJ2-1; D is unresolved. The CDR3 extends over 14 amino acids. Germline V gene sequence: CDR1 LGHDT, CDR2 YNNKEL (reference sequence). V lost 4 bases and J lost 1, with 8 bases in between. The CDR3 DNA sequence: TGTGCCAGCAGCCCTTTTGGGTCCTACAATGAGCAGTTCTTC. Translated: CASSPFGSYNEQFF.

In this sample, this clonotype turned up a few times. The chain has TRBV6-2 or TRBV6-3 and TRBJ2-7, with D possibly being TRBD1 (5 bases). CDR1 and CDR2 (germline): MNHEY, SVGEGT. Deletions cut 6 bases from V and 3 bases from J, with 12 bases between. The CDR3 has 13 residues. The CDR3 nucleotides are TGTGCCAGCAGACGCAGGGCCTTCTACGAGCAGTACGTC. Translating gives CASRRRAFYEQYV.

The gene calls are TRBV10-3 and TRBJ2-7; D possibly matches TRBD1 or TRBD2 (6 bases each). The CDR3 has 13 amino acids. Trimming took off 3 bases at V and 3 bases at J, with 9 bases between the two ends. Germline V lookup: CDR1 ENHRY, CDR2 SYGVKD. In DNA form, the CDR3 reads TGTGCCATCAGTGATGGGGGGCGCTACGAGCAGTACGTC. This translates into CAISDGGRYEQYV.